This TCR beta chain was obtained from a study of blood T cells in healthy people across ages. This clonotype appeared a few times. Then a second PCR, running roughly 7 to 11 cycles, was carried out with a sample-barcoded 5' primer and a J-beta primer mix. Via MiXCR, TCRdb re-called the 5' RACE reads, giving one row per CDR3 protein. The table includes approximately 1.5 million distinct CDR3 sequences, roughly two fifths detected once. The germline V gene has CDR1 SGHAT and CDR2 FQNNGV. Trimming removed 6 bases from V and 1 base from J, with 13 bases in between. The CDR3 spans 15 residues. This clonotype originated in a woman younger than 35 in good health. Sequenced: blood. The rearrangement uses TRBV11-2 and TRBJ2-1; no clear D. CDR3 residues: CASRPLSLSYNEQFF. The CDR3 DNA reads as TGTGCCAGCAGGCCGTTGAGCTTATCCTACAATGAGCAGTTCTTC.